The source of this T cell receptor (beta chain) is a study of identical twins. Points from the study as a whole: Models underestimated out-of-frame TCR alpha sharing in monozygotic twins. Low generation probability was overrepresented in out-of-frame alpha sequences shared by twins.

This clonotype was detected a few times. What it binds is not known. A universal primer site came from template switching; cDNA carried unique molecular identifiers. TCRdb used MiXCR to reprocess the 5' RACE reads, holding one entry per CDR3 protein. The sample lists about 530,000 distinct CDR3 sequences, 20% to 25% occurring once. CDR3 length: 13 amino acids. Germline assignment: CDR1 MDHEN and CDR2 SYDVKM. V lost 7 bases, J lost 4 bases, and 5 bases stayed unmatched. These same records also appear under a second study, on yellow fever vaccine responses in identical twins.

Sequencing was performed on CD4+ T cells sorted from blood. The chain links TRBV28 to TRBJ2-5, with 8 positions matching TRBD1. This clonotype originated in a woman aged 18-29 years in good health. The CDR3 sequence is CASKVQGAETQYF. In nucleotides, the CDR3 is TGTGCCAGCAAGGTCCAGGGGGCAGAGACCCAGTACTTC.